This TCR beta chain originates from a study of T cells in Graves' hyperthyroidism and ophthalmopathy. Across the study: Peripheral blood was acquired at first diagnosis, ahead of any therapy whatsoever.

In its sample, this clonotype was seen many times. Researchers amplified the TCR beta CDR3 regions from RNA transcripts. HTBI primers were the set used in a first-round RT-PCR of the TCR CDR3. TCRdb called the multiplex PCR reads again in MiXCR, with one record for every CDR3 protein. This sample has 700,000 or so distinct CDR3 sequences, with about a sixth found just once. V was pared by 8 bases and J by 8 bases, with 5 bases of the junction left unmatched. The CDR3 has 11 amino acids. Patients counted as stable if ophthalmopathy did not develop within 18 months. Hyperthyroidism was newly diagnosed in patients aged 18 to 65 (duration under 2 months).

The clonotype originates from a man younger than 30 with Graves' hyperthyroidism. V and J are TRBV12-3 or TRBV12-4 and TRBJ1-1; 7 bases are shared with TRBD1. Source material: blood. This chain's CDR3 is CASYRGREAFF. Here the CDR3 DNA reads TGTGCCAGCTATAGGGGGCGGGAAGCTTTCTTT.